This TCR beta chain was captured by sequencing in a study of cytomegalovirus exposure and HLA in healthy donors. Study findings and constraints: Accounts indicate the classifier identified cytomegalovirus status with strong specificity and sensitivity. Common viral pathogens seemed, in a later analysis, to connect with several of the most significant clusters. Most of the TCR beta V segments (in an earlier analysis) were productive either about 90% or about 30% of the time.

This clone has just a few counts. What it binds is not known. The PCR used 60 Vbeta and 13 Jbeta primers. The method was immunoSEQ multiplex PCR; TCRdb's version includes in-frame clones alone and lacks a portion of them. Among roughly 100,000 clones listed, 65% to 90% were seen once. CDR3 length: 11 residues. Germline loops: CDR1 DFQATT, CDR2 SNEGSKA (reference sequence). V lost 3 bases and J lost 7, with 10 bases in between. Healthy bone marrow donors made up the cohort. Sequences were obtained from PBMCs. This chain links TRBV20-1 with TRBJ2-7, with no clear D. The TCR comes from a man younger than 45 in good health and CMV-seropositive. The CDR3 region has the DNA TGCAGTGCTAGGATCCCTAAAGAGCAGTACTTC. It specifies CSARIPKEQYF.